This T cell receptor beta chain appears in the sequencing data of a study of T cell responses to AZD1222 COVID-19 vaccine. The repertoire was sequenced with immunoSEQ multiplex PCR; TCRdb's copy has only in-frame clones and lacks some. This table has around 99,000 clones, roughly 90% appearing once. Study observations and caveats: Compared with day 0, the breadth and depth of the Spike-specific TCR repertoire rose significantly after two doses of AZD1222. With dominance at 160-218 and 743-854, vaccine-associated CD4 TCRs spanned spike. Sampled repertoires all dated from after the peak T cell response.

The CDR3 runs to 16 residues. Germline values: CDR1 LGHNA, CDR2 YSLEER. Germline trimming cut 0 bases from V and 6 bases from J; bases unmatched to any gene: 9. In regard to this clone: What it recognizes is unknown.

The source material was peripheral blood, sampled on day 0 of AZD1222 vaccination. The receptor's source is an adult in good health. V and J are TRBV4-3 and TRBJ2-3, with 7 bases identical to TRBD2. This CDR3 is CASSQDSGGSGDTQYF. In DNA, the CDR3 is TGCGCCAGCAGCCAAGATTCTGGCGGGAGCGGGGATACGCAGTATTTT.